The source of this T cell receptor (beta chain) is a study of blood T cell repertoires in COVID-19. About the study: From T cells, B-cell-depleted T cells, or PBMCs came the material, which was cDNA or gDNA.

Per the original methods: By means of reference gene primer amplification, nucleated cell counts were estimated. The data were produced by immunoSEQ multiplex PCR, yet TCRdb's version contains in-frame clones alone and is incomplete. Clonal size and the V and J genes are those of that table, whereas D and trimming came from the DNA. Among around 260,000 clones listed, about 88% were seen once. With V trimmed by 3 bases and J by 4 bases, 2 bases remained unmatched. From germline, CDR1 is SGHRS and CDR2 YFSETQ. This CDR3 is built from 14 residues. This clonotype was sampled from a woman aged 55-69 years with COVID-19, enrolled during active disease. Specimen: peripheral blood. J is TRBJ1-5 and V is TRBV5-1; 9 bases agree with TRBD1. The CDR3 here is CASSSGQGNQPQHF. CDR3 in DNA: TGCGCCAGCAGCTCCGGACAGGGGAATCAGCCCCAGCATTTT.